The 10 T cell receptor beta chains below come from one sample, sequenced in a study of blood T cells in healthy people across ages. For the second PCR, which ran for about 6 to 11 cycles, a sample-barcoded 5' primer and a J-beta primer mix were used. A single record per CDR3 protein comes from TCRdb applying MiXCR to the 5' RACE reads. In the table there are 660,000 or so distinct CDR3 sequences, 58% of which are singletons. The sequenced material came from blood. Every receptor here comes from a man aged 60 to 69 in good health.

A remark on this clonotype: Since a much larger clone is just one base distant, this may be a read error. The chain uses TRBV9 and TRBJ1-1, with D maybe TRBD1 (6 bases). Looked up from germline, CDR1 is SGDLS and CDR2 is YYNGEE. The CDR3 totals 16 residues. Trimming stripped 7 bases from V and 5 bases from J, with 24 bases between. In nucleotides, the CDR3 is TGTGCCAGCGGCGCCGAAGATTGGGGGGCGGGTACTGAAGCTTTCTTT. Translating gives CASGAEDWGAGTEAFF.

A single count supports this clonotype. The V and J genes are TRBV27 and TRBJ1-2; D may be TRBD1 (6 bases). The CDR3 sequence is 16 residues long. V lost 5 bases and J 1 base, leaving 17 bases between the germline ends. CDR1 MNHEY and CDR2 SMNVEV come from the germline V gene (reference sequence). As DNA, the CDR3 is TGTGCCAGCAGTCCCGCGAGGGCAGGGGATAACTATGGCTACACCTTC. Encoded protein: CASSPARAGDNYGYTF.

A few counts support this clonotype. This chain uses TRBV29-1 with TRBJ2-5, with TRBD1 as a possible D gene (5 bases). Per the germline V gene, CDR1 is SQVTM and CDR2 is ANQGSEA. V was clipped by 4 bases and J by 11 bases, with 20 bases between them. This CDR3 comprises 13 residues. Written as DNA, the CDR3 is TGCAGCGTTGTCGTGGCAGGGATAGAGAAGCAGTACTTC. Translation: CSVVVAGIEKQYF.

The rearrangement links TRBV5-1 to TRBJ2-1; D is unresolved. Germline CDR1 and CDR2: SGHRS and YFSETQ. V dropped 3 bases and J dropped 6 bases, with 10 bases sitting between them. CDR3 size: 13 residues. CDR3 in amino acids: CASSYVLGNEQFF. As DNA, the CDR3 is TGCGCCAGCAGCTACGTTCTGGGCAATGAGCAGTTCTTC.

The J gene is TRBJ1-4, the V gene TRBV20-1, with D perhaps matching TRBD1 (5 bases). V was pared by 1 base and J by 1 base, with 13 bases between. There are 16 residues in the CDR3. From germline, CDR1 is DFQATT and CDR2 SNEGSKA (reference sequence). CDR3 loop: CSARAEGQRTNEKLFF. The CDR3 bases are TGCAGTGCTAGAGCGGAGGGGCAGAGAACTAATGAAAAACTGTTTTTT.

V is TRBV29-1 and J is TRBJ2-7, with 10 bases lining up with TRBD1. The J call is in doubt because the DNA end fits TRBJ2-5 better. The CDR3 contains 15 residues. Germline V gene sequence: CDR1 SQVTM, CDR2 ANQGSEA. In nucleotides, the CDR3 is TGCAGCGTTGACGTTGTGGGACAGGGGTTGAGGACCCAGTACTTC. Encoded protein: CSVDVVGQGLRTQYF.

The CDR3 DNA is TGTGCCAGCAAATCAGGGCGGGAGACCCAGTACTTC. Translating gives CASKSGRETQYF. The chain recombines TRBV2 with TRBJ2-5; tentatively, D is TRBD1 (5 bases). With 7 bases removed from V and 5 bases from J, the gap between germline ends came to 11 bases. The CDR3 loop spans 12 amino acids. Germline values: CDR1 SNHLY, CDR2 FYNNEI. Supplemented by reference TRBV2 and TRBJ2-5, the full variable domain reads EPEVTQTPSHQVTQMGQEVILRCVPISNHLYFYWYRQILGQKVEFLVSFYNNEISEKSEIFDDQFSVERPDGSNFTLKIRSTKLEDSAMYFCASKSGRETQYFGPGTRLLVL.

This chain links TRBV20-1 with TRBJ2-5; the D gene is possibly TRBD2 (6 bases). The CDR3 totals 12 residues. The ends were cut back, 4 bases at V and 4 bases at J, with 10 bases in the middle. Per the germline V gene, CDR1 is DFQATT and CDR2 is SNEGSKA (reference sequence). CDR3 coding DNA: TGCAGTGCTATGGAGGGTAGAGAGACCCAGTACTTC. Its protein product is CSAMEGRETQYF.

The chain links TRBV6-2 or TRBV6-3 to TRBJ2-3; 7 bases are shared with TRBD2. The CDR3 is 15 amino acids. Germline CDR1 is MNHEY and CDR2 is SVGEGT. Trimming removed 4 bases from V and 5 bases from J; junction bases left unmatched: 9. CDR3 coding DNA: TGTGCCAGCAGTTCGGTCCTAGGCGGGGGAGATACGCAGTATTTT. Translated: CASSSVLGGGDTQYF.

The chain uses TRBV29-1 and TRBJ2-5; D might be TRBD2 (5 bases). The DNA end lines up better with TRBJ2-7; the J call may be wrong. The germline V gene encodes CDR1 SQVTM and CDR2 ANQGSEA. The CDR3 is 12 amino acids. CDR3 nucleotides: TGCAGCGTTGTGACGAGCGGCTACGAGCAGTACTTC. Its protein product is CSVVTSGYEQYF.